This TCR beta chain was recovered during a study of regulatory T cells in long-lasting Graves disease. Both iRepertoire HTBI primers and Arm-PCR of CDR3 regions were used to build the TCR beta libraries. MiXCR, applied by TCRdb to the multiplex PCR reads, yields one record per CDR3 protein. The sample lists 700,000 or so distinct CDR3 sequences, 30% occurring once. This CDR3 has 14 residues. The trim removed 0 bases at V and 2 bases at J, leaving 0 bases unmatched. Study-wide points: When disease was persistent, TRBV28, TRBJ1-2 and TRBJ2-5 were the favored segments. Relative to newly diagnosed Graves' patients, persistent ones had lower TCR diversity. Persistent patients had more shared public clonotypes (under 3,000) than new patients (roughly 900).

The time point: persistent/refractory GD, antithyroid drugs over 5 years with positive TRAb. The TCR library was made from RNA extracted from PBMCs. Under American Thyroid Association guidelines, Graves' disease was diagnosed. At least ten counts were recorded for this clonotype. Its antigen is as yet unknown. The specimen was peripheral blood mononuclear cells (PBMCs), collected when the disease was refractory, from a patient treated with antithyroid drugs. The TCR comes from a female donor with Graves disease. V gene TRBV12-3 or TRBV12-4 combines with J gene TRBJ2-7; 8 bases agree with TRBD1. The CDR3 protein is CASSLATGAYEQYF. The CDR3 nucleotides are TGTGCCAGCAGTTTAGCGACAGGGGCCTACGAGCAGTACTTC.